Sequencing of this T cell receptor (beta chain) was carried out in a study of molecular identifiers for immune sequencing clone quantification. Overall study results and limits: The sizes of highly expanded clones could be underestimated when identical TCR molecules share a barcode. Over 99% of CMV-specific effector molecules, but under 1% of naive ones, were in clones above 20 copies.

MiXCR was run by TCRdb on the PCR reads, yielding one entry per CDR3 protein. The sample has approximately 630,000 distinct CDR3 sequences, 25% seen once; the top ten hold about 0.78%. Investigators produced naive CD8 libraries from about 19,000 to 1,100,000 sorted cells, drawing on 10%, 30% or 50% RNA. Trimming took off 2 bases at V and 5 bases at J, with 16 bases between the two ends. The CDR3 is 15 residues long. In germline, CDR1 is MDHEN, CDR2 SYDVKM. This clonotype showed up many times. What it recognizes is unknown. This sequence originates from a human donor in good health. Some libraries in this study had Jurkat cell RNA spiked in. Material for sequencing was naive CD8+ T cells from blood, with Jurkat cell RNA spiked in. Noted subset: FACS-sorted CD8+CD4-CCR7+CD45RA+ naive T cells. V and J are TRBV28 and TRBJ2-7, with D perhaps assigned TRBD1 or TRBD2 (6 bases each). The CDR3 protein is CASSLPPGAIDEQYF. The CDR3 coding sequence is TGTGCCAGCAGTTTACCTCCGGGGGCTATCGACGAGCAGTACTTC.